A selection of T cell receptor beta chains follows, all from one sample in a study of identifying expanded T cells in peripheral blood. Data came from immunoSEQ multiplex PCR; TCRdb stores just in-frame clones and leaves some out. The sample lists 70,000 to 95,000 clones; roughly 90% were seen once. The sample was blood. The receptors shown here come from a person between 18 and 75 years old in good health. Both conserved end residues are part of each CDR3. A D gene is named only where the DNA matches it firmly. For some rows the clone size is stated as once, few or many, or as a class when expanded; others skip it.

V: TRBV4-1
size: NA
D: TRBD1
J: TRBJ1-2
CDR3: CASSRTGAYGYTF
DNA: TGCGCCAGCAGCCGGACAGGCGCATATGGCTACACCTTC

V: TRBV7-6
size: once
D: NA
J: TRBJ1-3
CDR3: CASSRDGSSGNTIYF
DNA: TGTGCCAGCAGTCGGGACGGAAGCTCTGGAAACACCATATATTTT

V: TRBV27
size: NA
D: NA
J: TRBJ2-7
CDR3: CASSSGRNYEQYF
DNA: TGTGCCAGCAGTTCCGGCAGAAACTACGAGCAGTACTTC

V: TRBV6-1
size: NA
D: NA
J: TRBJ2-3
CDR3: CASSETGREDTQYF
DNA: TGTGCCAGCAGTGAGACCGGTCGTGAAGATACGCAGTATTTT

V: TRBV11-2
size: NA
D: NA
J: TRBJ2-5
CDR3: CASSSLGGETQYF
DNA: TGTGCCAGCAGCTCGCTAGGGGGGGAGACCCAGTACTTC

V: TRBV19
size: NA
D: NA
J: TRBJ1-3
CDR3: CASNAHWDTRMLSGNTIYF
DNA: TGTGCCAGTAACGCCCATTGGGACACCAGGATGCTCTCTGGAAACACCATATATTTT

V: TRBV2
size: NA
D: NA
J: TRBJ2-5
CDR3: CASSGVGETQYF
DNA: TGTGCCAGCAGTGGAGTCGGGGAGACCCAGTACTTC

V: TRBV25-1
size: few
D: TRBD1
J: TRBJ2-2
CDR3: CASSEGQDTGELFF
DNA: TGTGCCAGCAGCGAAGGACAGGACACCGGGGAGCTGTTTTTT

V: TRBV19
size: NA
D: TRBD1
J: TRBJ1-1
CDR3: CAVSAQGATSAFF
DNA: TGTGCCGTATCAGCTCAGGGGGCGACCTCAGCTTTCTTT

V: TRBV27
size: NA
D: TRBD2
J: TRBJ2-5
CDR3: CASSGLAGRETQYF
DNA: TGTGCCAGCAGTGGACTAGCGGGAAGGGAGACCCAGTACTTC

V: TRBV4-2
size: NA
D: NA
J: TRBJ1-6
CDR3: CASSQERNSPLHF
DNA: TGTGCCAGCAGCCAAGAGAGGAATTCACCCCTCCACTTT

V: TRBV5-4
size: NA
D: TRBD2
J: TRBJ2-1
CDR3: CASSKSGLAGGPLNEQFF
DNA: TGTGCCAGCAGCAAATCAGGACTAGCGGGAGGGCCCCTCAATGAGCAGTTCTTC

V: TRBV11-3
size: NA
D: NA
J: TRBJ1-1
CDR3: CASSLDHGGREGTEAFF
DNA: TGTGCCAGCAGCTTAGATCACGGTGGACGGGAGGGAACTGAAGCTTTCTTT

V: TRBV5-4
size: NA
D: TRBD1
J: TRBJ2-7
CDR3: CASSYASHRGYPYEQYF
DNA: TGTGCCAGCAGCTACGCTAGTCACAGGGGTTATCCCTACGAGCAGTACTTC

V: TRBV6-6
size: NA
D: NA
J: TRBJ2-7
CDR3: CARARDRLDYEQYF
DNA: TGTGCCAGAGCCCGGGACCGCCTCGACTACGAGCAGTACTTC

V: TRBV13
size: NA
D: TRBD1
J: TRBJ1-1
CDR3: CASSLENDRGVSEAFF
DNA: TGTGCCAGCAGCTTAGAAAATGACAGGGGTGTCTCTGAAGCTTTCTTT

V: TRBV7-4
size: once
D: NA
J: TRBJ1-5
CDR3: CASSLVQVNQPQHF
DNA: TGTGCCAGCAGCTTAGTCCAGGTCAATCAGCCCCAGCATTTT

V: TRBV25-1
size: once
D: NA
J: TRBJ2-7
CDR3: CASSFREAYEQYF
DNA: TGTGCCAGCAGTTTCAGGGAGGCCTACGAGCAGTACTTC

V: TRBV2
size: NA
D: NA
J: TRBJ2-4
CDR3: CASGTLQGGAKNIQYF
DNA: TGTGCCAGCGGGACTTTGCAAGGGGGGGCCAAAAACATTCAGTACTTC

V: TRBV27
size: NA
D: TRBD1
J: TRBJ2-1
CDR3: CASRTGQGFNTGSNNEQFF
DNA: TGTGCCAGCAGGACGGGACAGGGGTTCAATACGGGTTCGAACAATGAGCAGTTCTTC

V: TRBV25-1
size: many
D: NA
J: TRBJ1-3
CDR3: CASSEMAAGNTIYF
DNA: TGTGCCAGCAGTGAAATGGCAGCTGGAAACACCATATATTTT

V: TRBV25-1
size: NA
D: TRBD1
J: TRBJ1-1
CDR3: CANGSTGGFVAFF
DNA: TGTGCCAACGGATCGACAGGGGGCTTTGTGGCTTTCTTT

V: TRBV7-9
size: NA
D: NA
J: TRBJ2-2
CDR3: CASSFLGAGELFF
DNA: TGTGCCAGCAGCTTCCTGGGGGCCGGGGAGCTGTTTTTT

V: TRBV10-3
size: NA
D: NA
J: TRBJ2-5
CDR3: CAISESNREETQYF
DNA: TGTGCCATCAGTGAGTCGAATAGGGAAGAGACCCAGTACTTC

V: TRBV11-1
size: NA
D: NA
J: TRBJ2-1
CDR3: CASSLGVVGFSYNEQFF
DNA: TGTGCCAGCAGCTTAGGGGTGGTTGGCTTTTCCTACAATGAGCAGTTCTTC

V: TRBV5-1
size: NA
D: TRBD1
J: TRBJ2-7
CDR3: CASSLRYDRASYEQYF
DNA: TGCGCCAGCAGCTTGCGCTATGACAGGGCGTCCTACGAGCAGTACTTC

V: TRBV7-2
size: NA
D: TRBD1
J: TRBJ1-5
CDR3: CASSLEVGRQGAGNQPQHF
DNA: TGTGCCAGCAGCTTAGAAGTTGGACGGCAGGGGGCTGGCAATCAGCCCCAGCATTTT

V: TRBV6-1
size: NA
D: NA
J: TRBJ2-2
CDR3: CASSSQGAVPGELFF
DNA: TGTGCCAGCAGTTCCCAGGGAGCAGTCCCCGGGGAGCTGTTTTTT

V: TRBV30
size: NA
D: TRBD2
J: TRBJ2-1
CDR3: CAWGIAGELRMYNEQFF
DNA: TGTGCCTGGGGGATAGCGGGAGAATTGAGAATGTACAATGAGCAGTTCTTC

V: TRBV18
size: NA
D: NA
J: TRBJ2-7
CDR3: CASSSRLERQYF
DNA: TGTGCCAGCTCATCTCGACTAGAGCGGCAGTACTTC

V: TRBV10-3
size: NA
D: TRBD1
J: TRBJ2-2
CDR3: CAISGQGARGELFF
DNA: TGTGCCATCAGTGGACAGGGGGCCCGCGGGGAGCTGTTTTTT

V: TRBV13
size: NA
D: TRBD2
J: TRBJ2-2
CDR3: CASSLDREGRVGELFF
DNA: TGTGCCAGCAGCTTAGACCGGGAGGGCCGGGTCGGGGAGCTGTTTTTT

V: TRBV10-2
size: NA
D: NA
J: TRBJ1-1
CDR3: CASSEGRGAGVNTEAFF
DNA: TGCGCCAGCAGTGAAGGTAGGGGGGCCGGGGTGAACACTGAAGCTTTCTTT

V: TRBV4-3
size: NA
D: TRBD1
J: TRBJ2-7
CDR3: CASSYDRGTSYEQYF
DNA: TGCGCCAGCAGCTACGACAGGGGAACCTCCTACGAGCAGTACTTC

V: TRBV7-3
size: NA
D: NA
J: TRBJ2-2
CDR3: CASSPLPGVHGELFF
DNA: TGTGCCAGCAGCCCTCTCCCGGGGGTTCACGGGGAGCTGTTTTTT

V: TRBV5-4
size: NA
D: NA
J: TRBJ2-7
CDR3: CASSPGRGRGGYEQYF
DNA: TGTGCCAGCAGCCCGGGGAGGGGGCGAGGGGGGTACGAGCAGTACTTC

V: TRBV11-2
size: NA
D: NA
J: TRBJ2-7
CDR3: CASTETGEQYF
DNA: TGTGCCAGCACCGAGACTGGAGAGCAGTACTTC

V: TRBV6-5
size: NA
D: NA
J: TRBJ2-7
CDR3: CASSYFGRAIVDEQYF
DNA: TGTGCCAGCAGTTACTTCGGCAGGGCAATAGTGGACGAGCAGTACTTC

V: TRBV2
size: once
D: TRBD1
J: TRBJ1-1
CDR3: CASSTGTGITEAFF
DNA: TGTGCCAGCAGTACCGGGACAGGAATCACTGAAGCTTTCTTT

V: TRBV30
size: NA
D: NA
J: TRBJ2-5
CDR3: CASGVLGTQYF
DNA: TGTGCCTCCGGAGTCCTCGGGACCCAGTACTTC

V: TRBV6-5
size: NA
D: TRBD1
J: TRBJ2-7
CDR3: CASSYAGTGHEQYF
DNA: TGTGCCAGCAGTTACGCCGGGACAGGGCACGAGCAGTACTTC

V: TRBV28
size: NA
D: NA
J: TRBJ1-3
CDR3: CASSPYPRGLGNTIYF
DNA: TGTGCCAGCAGCCCTTACCCTCGGGGCCTTGGAAACACCATATATTTT